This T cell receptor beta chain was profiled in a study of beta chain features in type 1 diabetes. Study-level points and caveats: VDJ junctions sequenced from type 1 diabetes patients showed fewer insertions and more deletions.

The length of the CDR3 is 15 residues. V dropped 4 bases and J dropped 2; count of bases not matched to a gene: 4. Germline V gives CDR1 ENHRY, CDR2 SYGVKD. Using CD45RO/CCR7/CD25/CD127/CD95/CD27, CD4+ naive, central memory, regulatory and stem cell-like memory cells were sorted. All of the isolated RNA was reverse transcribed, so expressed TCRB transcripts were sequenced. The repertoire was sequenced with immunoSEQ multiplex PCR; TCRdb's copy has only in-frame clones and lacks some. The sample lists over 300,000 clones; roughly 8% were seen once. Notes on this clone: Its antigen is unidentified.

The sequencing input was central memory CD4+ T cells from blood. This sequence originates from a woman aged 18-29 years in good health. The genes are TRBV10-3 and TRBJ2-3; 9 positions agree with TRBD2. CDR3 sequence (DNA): TGTGCCATCAGTGGGGCGGGAGGGAACACAGATACGCAGTATTTT. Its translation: CAISGAGGNTDTQYF.